These T cell receptor beta chains were read from a single sample in a study of T cell responses to AZD1222 COVID-19 vaccine. Sequenced by immunoSEQ multiplex PCR; TCRdb stores in-frame clones only, minus some. The sample includes about 180,000 clones, just over 85% of them seen just once. The sequencing used peripheral blood, collected on day 0 of AZD1222 vaccination. These receptors originate from an adult in good health. Each CDR3 is given with its conserved first and last residue. The order of the fields is D gene, V gene, J gene, clone size, CDR3 protein, CDR3 DNA. A D gene is named only where the DNA matches it firmly. The listing skips clone size in some rows; elsewhere it reads once, few, many or a size class.

>TRBD2|TRBV6-4|TRBJ2-5|.
CASSDSQVAGDLFKETQYF
TGTGCCAGCAGTGACTCCCAGGTAGCGGGGGACCTCTTCAAAGAGACCCAGTACTTC
>.|TRBV28|TRBJ2-7|.
CASSFPFYEQYF
TGTGCCAGCAGTTTTCCCTTCTACGAGCAGTACTTC
>.|TRBV5-1|TRBJ2-7|.
CASSLEGDFSYEQYF
TGCGCCAGCAGCTTGGAGGGGGACTTCTCCTACGAGCAGTACTTC
>TRBD2|TRBV5-1|TRBJ2-1|.
CASSPTGTSGTSSYNEQFF
TGCGCCAGCAGCCCAACCGGGACTAGCGGGACGAGCTCCTACAATGAGCAGTTCTTC
>.|TRBV5-4|TRBJ2-1|once
CASSPEWQGNEQFF
TGTGCCAGCAGCCCGGAATGGCAGGGCAATGAGCAGTTCTTC
>TRBD1|TRBV28|TRBJ2-7|.
CASSLNRWGQSDEQYF
TGTGCCAGCAGTTTAAATAGATGGGGACAGTCTGACGAGCAGTACTTC
>.|TRBV9|TRBJ1-5|.
CASRGGQPQHF
TGTGCCAGCAGGGGGGGTCAGCCCCAGCATTTT
>.|TRBV28|TRBJ2-1|.
CASRTDPSSYNEQFF
TGTGCCAGCAGGACGGACCCGAGCTCCTACAATGAGCAGTTCTTC
>TRBD1|TRBV5-5|TRBJ1-1|once
CASSLGQGGTEAFF
TGTGCCAGCAGCTTGGGACAGGGAGGGACTGAAGCTTTCTTT
>.|TRBV5-4|TRBJ1-3|.
CASSLEPTGNTIYF
TGTGCCAGCAGCTTGGAACCTACCGGAAACACCATATATTTT
>.|TRBV5-1|TRBJ1-1|.
CASSSSQGIGLNTEAFF
TGCGCCAGCAGTTCATCCCAGGGGATAGGCTTGAACACTGAAGCTTTCTTT
>.|TRBV12-3/TRBV12-4|TRBJ1-1|once
CASSFEGTEAFF
TGTGCCAGCAGTTTTGAAGGCACTGAAGCTTTCTTT
>.|TRBV5-6|TRBJ1-5|.
CASSLPGQPQHF
TGTGCCAGCAGCTTGCCAGGGCAGCCCCAGCATTTT
>.|TRBV20-1|TRBJ2-1|.
CSASEGGHNEQFF
TGCAGTGCTAGTGAGGGGGGCCACAATGAGCAGTTCTTC
>TRBD1|TRBV5-1|TRBJ2-3|.
CASSDGTGTDTQYF
TGCGCCAGCAGCGACGGGACAGGGACAGATACGCAGTATTTT
>.|TRBV6-5|TRBJ1-3|.
CAIKGDTGRENTIYF
TGTGCCATCAAGGGAGACACCGGGCGGGAAAACACCATATATTTT
>.|TRBV7-9|TRBJ1-5|.
CASSLEQGLSNQPQHF
TGTGCCAGCAGCCTAGAGCAGGGGTTAAGCAATCAGCCCCAGCATTTT
>.|TRBV9|TRBJ1-4|.
CASSVGGEPGEKLFF
TGTGCCAGCAGCGTAGGGGGAGAGCCGGGCGAAAAACTGTTTTTT
>TRBD2|TRBV5-1|TRBJ2-1|.
CASSLAPGGPLEQFF
TGCGCCAGCAGCTTGGCCCCGGGGGGGCCACTCGAGCAGTTCTTC
>.|TRBV5-4|TRBJ2-5|.
CASTPAAGGRETQYF
TGTGCCAGCACCCCCGCCGCTGGAGGGAGGGAGACCCAGTACTTC
>.|TRBV18|TRBJ2-7|.
CASSPNPRDEQYF
TGTGCCAGCTCACCCAACCCCCGAGACGAGCAGTACTTC
>.|TRBV2|TRBJ2-1|.
CASSDGPTPQFF
TGTGCCAGCAGTGATGGTCCCACACCGCAGTTCTTC
>TRBD2|TRBV3-1/TRBV3-2|TRBJ2-1|.
CASSQGQRGGYYNEQFF
TGTGCCAGCAGCCAAGGGCAGCGGGGGGGCTACTACAATGAGCAGTTCTTC
>TRBD1|TRBV7-6|TRBJ2-7|.
CASSATPQGQYEQYF
TGTGCCAGCAGCGCCACCCCACAGGGGCAATACGAGCAGTACTTC
>.|TRBV5-6|TRBJ2-7|.
CASSLGPRGVEQYF
TGTGCCAGCAGCTTGGGCCCCCGTGGGGTCGAGCAGTACTTC
>.|TRBV5-4|TRBJ1-1|once
CASSFRDTEAFF
TGTGCCAGCAGCTTCAGGGACACTGAAGCTTTCTTT
>TRBD1|TRBV20-1|TRBJ2-1|.
CSASSRDRATYNEQFF
TGCAGTGCTAGTTCCAGAGACAGGGCGACCTACAATGAGCAGTTCTTC
>TRBD1|TRBV27|TRBJ1-2|.
CASRETGRGGYTF
TGTGCCAGTAGGGAGACAGGGAGGGGCGGCTACACCTTC
>TRBD1|TRBV15|TRBJ1-1|.
CATSRSDRGSTEAFF
TGTGCCACCAGCAGATCCGACAGGGGGTCCACTGAAGCTTTCTTT
>.|TRBV9|TRBJ2-1|.
CASSVGGESYNEQFF
TGTGCCAGCAGCGTAGGGGGGGAATCCTACAATGAGCAGTTCTTC
>.|TRBV21-1|TRBJ1-5|.
CALSMSVFRKGNQPQHF
TGTGCTCTAAGCATGTCAGTTTTCCGAAAAGGGAATCAGCCCCAGCATTTT
>.|TRBV4-1|TRBJ2-7|.
CASSQDWAGGVYEQYF
TGCGCCAGCAGCCAAGATTGGGCCGGAGGGGTCTACGAGCAGTACTTC
>.|TRBV6-4|TRBJ2-2|.
CASSDLWNTGELFF
TGTGCCAGCAGTGACTTGTGGAACACCGGGGAGCTGTTTTTT
>.|TRBV19|TRBJ1-1|.
CASSAAMNTEAFF
TGTGCCAGTAGTGCCGCTATGAACACTGAAGCTTTCTTT
>.|TRBV5-1|TRBJ2-7|.
CASSLWDTSYEQYF
TGCGCCAGCAGCTTGTGGGACACCTCCTACGAGCAGTACTTC
>.|TRBV7-9|TRBJ1-2|.
CASRQQGKNYGYTF
TGTGCCAGCAGGCAACAGGGTAAAAACTATGGCTACACCTTC
>.|TRBV29-1|TRBJ2-5|once
CSGLTAQETQYF
TGCAGCGGCCTGACAGCCCAAGAGACCCAGTACTTC
>.|TRBV28|TRBJ2-7|.
CASSRRGGLSYEQYF
TGTGCCAGCAGCCGACGAGGGGGGCTCTCCTACGAGCAGTACTTC
>.|TRBV12-3/TRBV12-4|TRBJ1-1|.
CASTDTLNTEAFF
TGTGCCAGCACTGACACTTTGAACACTGAAGCTTTCTTT
>TRBD2|TRBV7-9|TRBJ2-2|.
CASSFRRGGTGELFF
TGTGCCAGCAGCTTCCGGCGGGGGGGCACCGGGGAGCTGTTTTTT
>.|TRBV12-5|TRBJ2-7|.
CASGLLGGPINEQYF
TGTGCTAGTGGTTTGTTGGGGGGCCCTATAAACGAGCAGTACTTC